The 26 T cell receptor beta chains in this list originate from one sample, sequenced in a study of blood T cell repertoires in COVID-19. The method was immunoSEQ multiplex PCR; TCRdb's version includes in-frame clones alone and lacks a portion of them. Among under 300,000 clones, around 85% were seen once, and the ten largest hold roughly a tenth. The sequenced material came from peripheral blood. These receptor sequences come from an elderly woman with acute or convalescent COVID-19.

The rearrangement links TRBV11-2 to TRBJ2-1; 8 bases match TRBD1. CDR1 SGHAT and CDR2 FQNNGV come from the germline V gene. J was trimmed by 7 bases and V by 5 bases; bases with no gene match: 7. The CDR3 has 14 residues. The DNA for the CDR3 is TGTGCCAGCAGCGCCAGGACAGGGAGGAATGAGCAGTTCTTC. It translates to CASSARTGRNEQFF.

This clone was picked up a small number of times. The rearrangement links TRBV28 to TRBJ1-5, with D unclear. Looked up from germline, CDR1 is MDHEN and CDR2 is SYDVKM. This CDR3 spans 19 amino acids. Trimming pared 2 bases from V and 6 bases from J, leaving 26 bases between. For the CDR3, the DNA is TGTGCCAGCAGTTTACAAAGGGCTTTTGGGAGGTCAGGTCGTCAGCCCCAGCATTTT. It is translated as CASSLQRAFGRSGRQPQHF.

With respect to this clone: Other nucleotide sequences from this sample produce the same CDR3. The chain uses TRBV12-3 or TRBV12-4 and TRBJ2-2; D is uncertain. Trimming stripped 6 bases from V and 2 bases from J, with 4 bases between. This CDR3 comprises 12 residues. The DNA for the CDR3 is TGTGCCAGCAGCAGAAACACCGGGGAGCTGTTTTTT. Protein sequence: CASSRNTGELFF.

On this clone itself: This specimen includes other DNA sequences encoding the same CDR3. The chain has TRBV6-5 and TRBJ1-2; D is ambiguous. V was shortened by 0 bases and J by 2 bases, with 7 bases between the two germline ends. The germline gives CDR1 MNHEY, CDR2 SVGAGI. The CDR3 sequence is 14 residues long. The CDR3 nucleotides are TGTGCCAGCAGTTACTCTGGAGGGAACTATGGCTACACCTTC. This gives the protein CASSYSGGNYGYTF.

The J gene is TRBJ2-3, the V gene TRBV12-5, with a possible D match to TRBD2 (5 bases). The CDR3 totals 15 residues. Germline V gene data show CDR1 as LGHNT and CDR2 as FRNRAP. V was trimmed by 0 bases and J by 2 bases, leaving 9 bases between them. CDR3 loop: CASGLVGAPTDTQYF. Here the CDR3 DNA reads TGTGCTAGTGGTTTGGTGGGAGCGCCCACAGATACGCAGTATTTT.

The chain joins TRBV7-9 to TRBJ1-5; D is possibly TRBD1 (6 bases). Germline CDR1 reads SEHNR; CDR2 reads FQNEAQ (reference sequence). Trimming removed 1 base from V and 4 bases from J, with 11 bases in between. The CDR3 extends over 15 amino acids. As DNA, the CDR3 is TGTGCCAGCAGCTTAGGGTCGGACAGAAATCAGCCCCAGCATTTT. Protein product: CASSLGSDRNQPQHF.

This sequence joins TRBV5-1 and TRBJ2-6, with 7 bases identical to TRBD1. The ends lost 4 bases at V and 2 bases at J; junction bases unmatched: 3. The CDR3 has 15 amino acids. Germline assignment: CDR1 SGHRS and CDR2 YFSETQ. CDR3 nucleotides: TGCGCCAGCAGCGCCGACAGGGCTGGGGCCAACGTCCTGACTTTC. Protein: CASSADRAGANVLTF.

V and J are TRBV29-1 and TRBJ2-7; 8 nucleotides align to TRBD2. This CDR3 has 15 residues. V shed 4 bases and J 1 base; nucleotides not matched to a gene: 9. In germline, CDR1 is SQVTM, CDR2 ANQGSEA. The CDR3 nucleotides read TGCAGCGTTGTAAGTTCGGGGGGGCAGTCCTACGAGCAGTACTTC. As protein: CSVVSSGGQSYEQYF.

This clone turned up a few times. The DNA for the CDR3 is TGCGCCAGCAGCTACGGGACAGACTTTACTACAAACACTGAAGCTTTCTTT. It codes for CASSYGTDFTTNTEAFF. The chain is built from TRBV5-1 and TRBJ1-1, with 7 bases aligning to TRBD1. Trimming removed 3 bases from V and 2 bases from J; junction bases left unmatched: 13. CDR1 is SGHRS, CDR2 YFSETQ, per germline. The CDR3 has 17 amino acids.

There are a few counts of this clone. The CDR3 nucleotides read TGTGCCAGCAGCAGCCTCGGGACAGGGCGATTTTCGAACACCGGGGAGCTGTTTTTT. Its translation is CASSSLGTGRFSNTGELFF. V usage is TRBV2 and J usage is TRBJ2-2, with TRBD1 matching over 9 bases. After removal of 6 bases from V and 0 bases from J, the junction contained 14 bases not matched to a gene. Germline V gene sequence: CDR1 SNHLY, CDR2 FYNNEI. The CDR3 length is 19 residues.

V usage is TRBV19 and J usage is TRBJ2-5; no clear D. With 5 bases removed from V and 0 bases from J, the gap between germline ends came to 22 bases. The germline gives CDR1 LNHDA, CDR2 SQIVND (reference sequence). The CDR3 has 18 residues. The CDR3 spells CASSRLWAEELYQETQYF. Written as DNA, the CDR3 is TGTGCCAGTAGTCGGCTATGGGCCGAAGAGTTGTACCAAGAGACCCAGTACTTC.

This clone came up a few times. The V call is TRBV28, the J call TRBJ2-1, with D possibly being TRBD1 (5 bases). Germline V gives CDR1 MDHEN, CDR2 SYDVKM. The CDR3 has 14 residues. V shed 8 bases and J shed 5 bases, with 16 bases lying between them. CDR3 DNA: TGTGCCAGCCTTCAGGGAAGAAGACACAATGAGCAGTTCTTC. It translates to CASLQGRRHNEQFF.

The V and J genes are TRBV6-2 or TRBV6-3 and TRBJ1-5, with TRBD1 identical over 12 bases. Germline CDR1 reads MNHEY; CDR2 reads SVGEGT. V trimming: 1 base; J trimming: 4 bases; junction bases outside the gene matches: 5. CDR3 length: 17 amino acids. The CDR3: CASSYWGQGAGNQPQHF. The CDR3 DNA is TGTGCCAGCAGTTACTGGGGACAGGGGGCCGGGAATCAGCCCCAGCATTTT.

For this clone: The sample carries other DNA sequences with the same CDR3. The chain is built from TRBV2 and TRBJ1-5; 10 bases agree with TRBD1. With V trimmed by 4 bases and J by 2 bases, 2 bases remained unmatched. Germline values: CDR1 SNHLY, CDR2 FYNNEI. The CDR3 extends over 15 amino acids. CDR3 nucleotide sequence: TGTGCCAGCAGTGGACAGGGGGCACGCAATCAGCCCCAGCATTTT. Protein sequence: CASSGQGARNQPQHF.

The V gene is TRBV5-1, the J gene TRBJ2-7; D gene unclear. The germline V gene has CDR1 SGHRS and CDR2 YFSETQ. The CDR3 length is 14 residues. Trimming took 1 base from V and 1 from J, leaving 9 bases between them. The CDR3 DNA reads as TGCGCCAGCAGCTTGAAATCGAGTTCCTACGAGCAGTACTTC. Residues: CASSLKSSSYEQYF.

The chain couples TRBV11-2 to TRBJ2-7, with 11 bases identical to TRBD2. The CDR3 loop spans 17 amino acids. CDR1 is SGHAT, CDR2 FQNNGV, per germline. The V and J ends lost 5 bases and 0 bases, in that order; junction bases with no gene match: 9. CDR3 residues: CASSITSGGPNSYEQYF. CDR3 in DNA: TGTGCCAGCAGCATCACTAGCGGGGGACCAAACTCCTACGAGCAGTACTTC.

The V gene is TRBV5-4, the J gene TRBJ1-4; 9 positions agree with TRBD1. CDR1 and CDR2 from the germline V gene are SGHNT and YYREEE (reference sequence). The CDR3 length is 15 residues. V dropped 4 bases and J dropped 4; count of bases not matched to a gene: 5. CDR3 sequence: CASSPDRGLNEKLFF. CDR3 coding DNA: TGTGCCAGCAGCCCGGACAGGGGACTTAATGAAAAACTGTTTTTT.

The CDR3 nucleotides are TGTGCCAGCAGTGAGGTTGGGGCAGGGGCGAACACCATATATTTT. Protein sequence: CASSEVGAGANTIYF. This chain connects TRBV2 to TRBJ1-3, with a tentative D call TRBD1 (6 bases). The CDR3 sequence is 15 residues long. CDR1 SNHLY and CDR2 FYNNEI come from the germline V gene. Deletions cut 3 bases from V and 7 bases from J, with 16 bases between.

The genes are TRBV6-5 and TRBJ2-7, with a weak D call TRBD1 (5 bases). Germline CDR1 and CDR2: MNHEY and SVGAGI. The germline V and J ends were trimmed by 4 bases and 0 bases, with 10 bases remaining between them. The CDR3 spans 14 residues. The CDR3 reads CASSSATDSYEQYF. CDR3 DNA sequence: TGTGCCAGCAGTTCCGCGACAGACTCCTACGAGCAGTACTTC.

The rearrangement links TRBV5-4 to TRBJ2-1; TRBD2 agrees at 9 bases. Unmatched junction bases numbered 17, after V lost 4 bases and J lost 12 bases. CDR1 SGHNT and CDR2 YYREEE come from the germline V gene (reference sequence). The CDR3 totals 16 residues. In nucleotides, the CDR3 is TGTGCCAGCAGCACATCCTCGGGCGGGGGGGTCTCGACGCAGTTCTTC. Translating gives CASSTSSGGGVSTQFF.

The chain is built from TRBV4-2 and TRBJ1-2, with 9 bases lining up with TRBD1. CDR3 length equals 17 residues. The germline gives CDR1 LGHNA, CDR2 YNFKEQ. Trimming took 0 bases from V and 3 from J; bases not matched to a gene: 8. This chain's CDR3 is CASSQDWRRTGDYGYTF. CDR3 DNA: TGTGCCAGCAGCCAAGATTGGCGAAGGACAGGGGACTATGGCTACACCTTC.

This sequence joins TRBV9 and TRBJ2-7; TRBD2 matches 8 bases. The CDR3 has 15 residues. Germline V gives CDR1 SGDLS, CDR2 YYNGEE. After removal of 4 bases from V and 2 bases from J, the junction contained 8 bases not matched to a gene. The CDR3 region is CASSSSGGAAYEQYF. Here the CDR3 DNA reads TGTGCCAGCAGCTCGAGCGGGGGAGCGGCCTACGAGCAGTACTTC.

The chain employs TRBV24-1 and TRBJ1-2, with TRBD1 matching over 8 bases. The CDR3 runs to 13 residues. With V trimmed by 12 bases and J by 4 bases, 9 bases remained unmatched. In germline, CDR1 is KGHDR, CDR2 SFDVKD. CDR3 sequence: CAAHRGDLYGYTF. In nucleotides, the CDR3 is TGTGCCGCCCACAGGGGGGACCTCTATGGCTACACCTTC.

The chain carries TRBV6-5 and TRBJ1-2, with D uncertain. Germline V gene lookup returns CDR1 MNHEY and CDR2 SVGAGI. The V gene lost 6 bases and the J gene lost 1 base, with 15 bases spanning the gap. This CDR3 is 15 amino acids long. In DNA form, the CDR3 reads TGTGCCAGCAGCCCGCGCGTGGGCGTTAACTATGGCTACACCTTC. Protein: CASSPRVGVNYGYTF.

V gene TRBV7-9 combines with J gene TRBJ2-7; D is uncertain. The CDR3 has 12 residues. With 7 bases removed from V and 3 bases from J, the gap between germline ends came to 10 bases. The germline V gene has CDR1 SEHNR and CDR2 FQNEAQ (reference sequence). CDR3 nucleotide sequence: TGTGCCAGCACCGAAGGCGGCTACGAGCAGTACTTC. Translated: CASTEGGYEQYF.

The chain employs TRBV10-3 and TRBJ1-4, with 8 bases matching TRBD1. The trim removed 6 bases at V and 11 bases at J, leaving 8 bases unmatched. The germline gives CDR1 ENHRY, CDR2 SYGVKD. The length of the CDR3 is 13 residues. CDR3 sequence reads: CAIRGTGPQKLFF. CDR3 DNA sequence: TGTGCCATCAGGGGGACAGGCCCCCAGAAACTGTTTTTT.